The 17 T cell receptor beta chains in this list originate from one sample, sequenced in a study of T cell repertoires in cytomegalovirus infection. Each CDR3 protein gets one entry after TCRdb re-called the reads with MiXCR. This table holds hundreds of thousands of distinct CDR3 sequences, about 8.8% found once. Sequenced: PBMCs. These receptors originate from a human donor in good health (CMV status not recorded). Some clones in this sample may be carry-over from other donors' samples.

This chain links TRBV20-1 with TRBJ1-5, with TRBD1 as a possible D gene (5 bases). The CDR3 consists of 16 residues. Germline CDR1 is DFQATT and CDR2 is SNEGSKA (reference sequence). Trimming cost V 6 bases and J 0 bases, with 18 bases left between them. The CDR3 sequence is CSARGEGTYSNQPQHF. CDR3 nucleotide sequence: TGCAGTGCCCGAGGGGAGGGCACCTATAGCAATCAGCCCCAGCATTTT.

The sample holds a few counts of this clonotype. The rearrangement joins TRBV7-9 to TRBJ2-3; possibly TRBD2 for D (5 bases). CDR1 and CDR2 (germline): SEHNR, FQNEAQ (reference sequence). V lost 1 base and J lost 8, with 16 bases in between. This CDR3 has 15 residues. CDR3 loop: CASSLGREGPGTQYF. The CDR3 nucleotides are TGTGCCAGCAGCTTAGGACGAGAGGGCCCCGGTACGCAGTATTTT.

Ten or more counts support this clonotype. The chain is built from TRBV7-2 and TRBJ2-4, with D uncertain. The CDR3 runs 16 residues. Germline loops: CDR1 SGHTA, CDR2 FQGNSA. Trimming cost V 5 bases and J 7 bases, with 21 bases left between them. CDR3 sequence reads: CASSPRQVSTVNIQYF. As DNA, the CDR3 is TGTGCCAGCAGCCCCCGACAAGTATCGACTGTGAACATTCAGTACTTC. Variable domain in full (rest from reference TRBV7-2 and TRBJ2-4): GAGVSQSPSNKVTEKGKDVELRCDPISGHTALYWYRQSLGQGLEFLIYFQGNSAPDKSGLPSDRFSAERTGGSVSTLTIQRTQQEDSAVYLCASSPRQVSTVNIQYFGAGTRLSVL.

This clonotype was detected ten times or more. The rearrangement joins TRBV7-6 to TRBJ2-5; 7 nucleotides match TRBD2. Trimming took 2 bases from V and 2 from J; bases not matched to a gene: 8. The CDR3 runs to 16 residues. Germline V gene data show CDR1 as SGHVS and CDR2 as FNYEAQ. This chain's CDR3 is CASSLSQLGGQETQYF. DNA of the CDR3: TGTGCCAGCAGCTTATCCCAGTTGGGAGGGCAAGAGACCCAGTACTTC.

This chain joins TRBV29-1 and TRBJ1-2, with unresolved D. This CDR3 has 13 amino acids. Germline CDR1 is SQVTM and CDR2 is ANQGSEA. V was cut by 0 bases and J by 4 bases, with 9 bases left in between. CDR3 DNA: TGCAGCGTTGAAGATACCACACCCTATGGCTACACCTTC. Translated: CSVEDTTPYGYTF.

The chain joins TRBV20-1 to TRBJ1-2; 9 nucleotides agree with TRBD1. This CDR3 region has 13 residues. Germline loops: CDR1 DFQATT, CDR2 SNEGSKA (reference sequence). V shed 6 bases and J 3 bases; nucleotides not matched to a gene: 5. The CDR3 is CSAEWDRDYGYTF. DNA of the CDR3: TGCAGTGCAGAATGGGACAGGGACTATGGCTACACCTTC.

This clonotype has more than one count but fewer than ten. The V gene is TRBV29-1, the J gene TRBJ1-1, with TRBD1 matching over 7 bases. The CDR3 extends over 17 amino acids. The germline CDR1 and CDR2 sequences are SQVTM and ANQGSEA. V dropped 6 bases and J dropped 1; count of bases not matched to a gene: 17. CDR3 bases: TGCAGCGTAATAATGCACACCGGGACAGAGAGGAACACTGAAGCTTTCTTT. Its protein is CSVIMHTGTERNTEAFF.

Many counts were recorded for this clonotype. This chain links TRBV10-3 with TRBJ2-1; perhaps TRBD1 as D (5 bases). Trimming removed 3 bases from V and 0 bases from J, with 15 bases in between. Per germline, CDR1 ENHRY and CDR2 SYGVKD. The CDR3 is made up of 17 amino acids. The CDR3 DNA is TGTGCCATCAGTGAACCAGGGTGGCAAAGCTCCTACAATGAGCAGTTCTTC. As protein: CAISEPGWQSSYNEQFF.

This clonotype was observed a handful of times. The chain joins TRBV9 to TRBJ1-2; D not resolved. The CDR3 loop spans 12 amino acids. Trimming took off 0 bases at V and 9 bases at J, with 9 bases between the two ends. Germline V gene lookup returns CDR1 SGDLS and CDR2 YYNGEE. The CDR3 DNA is TGTGCCAGCAGCGTAGCTCTAGGCAGCTACACCTTC. Amino acid sequence: CASSVALGSYTF. The full variable domain, with the rest looked up from reference TRBV9 and TRBJ1-2, is DSGVTQTPKHLITATGQRVTLRCSPRSGDLSVYWYQQSLDQGLQFLIQYYNGEERAKGNILERFSAQQFPDLHSELNLSSLELGDSALYFCASSVALGSYTFGSGTRLTVV.

The CDR3: CASSPRSTNEQFF. The CDR3 DNA sequence: TGTGCCAGCTCACCACGCTCGACCAATGAGCAGTTCTTC. The chain uses TRBV18 and TRBJ2-1; D gene uncertain. CDR3 length: 13 residues. V was shortened by 1 base and J by 6 bases, with 7 bases between the two germline ends. CDR1 KGHSH and CDR2 LQKENI come from the germline V gene.

This clonotype was detected ten times or more. The gene calls are TRBV5-6 and TRBJ2-7; unclear D gene. Looked up from germline, CDR1 is SGHDT and CDR2 is YYEEEE. Trimming stripped 1 base from V and 2 bases from J, with 13 bases between. The CDR3 has 15 amino acids. CDR3 sequence reads: CASSLQAFGTYEQYF. As DNA, the CDR3 is TGTGCCAGCAGCTTGCAAGCATTCGGCACCTACGAGCAGTACTTC.

This clonotype was seen repeatedly, ten times or more. The chain employs TRBV20-1 and TRBJ1-5; no reliable D call. Germline values: CDR1 DFQATT, CDR2 SNEGSKA (reference sequence). V was pared by 3 bases and J by 2 bases, with 11 bases between. The CDR3 spans 14 residues. Here the CDR3 DNA reads TGCAGTGCTAGGTCGGGGATCCGCAATCAGCCCCAGCATTTT. As protein: CSARSGIRNQPQHF.

This sequence joins TRBV5-1 and TRBJ2-3, with D tentatively TRBD1 (6 bases). There are 14 residues in the CDR3. Trimming cost V 0 bases and J 4 bases, with 9 bases left between them. Germline assignment: CDR1 SGHRS and CDR2 YFSETQ. The CDR3: CASSLVTGADTQYF. As DNA, the CDR3 is TGCGCCAGCAGCTTGGTGACAGGAGCAGATACGCAGTATTTT.

This clonotype was seen at least ten times. This chain joins TRBV11-2 and TRBJ2-1; D is unresolved. The germline V gene has CDR1 SGHAT and CDR2 FQNNGV. V gave up 8 bases and J gave up 5 bases, with 16 bases separating them. The CDR3 consists of 14 residues. The CDR3 sequence: CASRVNPGHNEQFF. In DNA, the CDR3 is TGTGCCAGCCGCGTGAATCCTGGGCACAATGAGCAGTTCTTC.

In its sample, this clonotype was seen many times. V usage is TRBV7-2 and J usage is TRBJ2-7; TRBD2 aligns across 9 bases. This CDR3 contains 14 residues. Germline CDR1 is SGHTA and CDR2 is FQGNSA. V shed 5 bases, J shed 1 base, and the junction held 3 bases outside the gene matches. CDR3 residues: CASSASGGSYEQYF. The CDR3 nucleotides are TGTGCCAGCAGCGCCAGCGGGGGGTCCTACGAGCAGTACTTC.

This clonotype was recorded many times. The genes are TRBV20-1 and TRBJ2-3, with 8 bases fitting TRBD1. V was clipped by 0 bases and J by 1 base; unmatched bases: 3. The germline gives CDR1 DFQATT, CDR2 SNEGSKA (reference sequence). This CDR3 spans 15 amino acids. The CDR3: CSARDTGQGTDTQYF. The CDR3 nucleotides read TGCAGTGCTAGAGATACGGGACAGGGCACAGATACGCAGTATTTT.

The rearrangement uses TRBV12-3 or TRBV12-4 and TRBJ1-1, with D uncertain. This CDR3 has 14 residues. Trimming shortened V by 3 bases and J by 0 bases, and 8 bases separated the two germline ends. Here the CDR3 reads CASSLLWVNTEAFF. The CDR3 coding sequence is TGTGCCAGCAGTTTGCTTTGGGTGAACACTGAAGCTTTCTTT.